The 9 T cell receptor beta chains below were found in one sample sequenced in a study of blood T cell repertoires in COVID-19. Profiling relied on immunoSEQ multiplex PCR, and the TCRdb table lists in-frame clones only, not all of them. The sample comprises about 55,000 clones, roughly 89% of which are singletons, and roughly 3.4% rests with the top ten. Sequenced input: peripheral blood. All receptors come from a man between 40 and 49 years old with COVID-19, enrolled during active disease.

Here the CDR3 reads CASSFGLSGAPLHF. CDR3 DNA sequence: TGTGCCAGCAGTTTTGGTCTGAGCGGAGCACCCCTCCACTTT. V and J are TRBV28 and TRBJ1-6, with D hard to call. Trimming took off 3 bases at V and 11 bases at J, with 14 bases between the two ends. The CDR3 loop spans 14 amino acids. Germline loops: CDR1 MDHEN, CDR2 SYDVKM.

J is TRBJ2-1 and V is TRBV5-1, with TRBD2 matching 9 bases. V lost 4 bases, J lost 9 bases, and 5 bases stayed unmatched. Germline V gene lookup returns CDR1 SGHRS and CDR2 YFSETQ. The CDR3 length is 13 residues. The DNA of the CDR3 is TGCGCCAGCAGCGGTAGCGGGGGTATTGAGCAGTTCTTC. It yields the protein CASSGSGGIEQFF.

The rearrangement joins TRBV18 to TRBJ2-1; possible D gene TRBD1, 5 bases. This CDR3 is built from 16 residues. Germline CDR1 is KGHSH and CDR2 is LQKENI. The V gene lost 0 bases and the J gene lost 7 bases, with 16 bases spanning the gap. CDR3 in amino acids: CASSPPGGQGGNEQFF. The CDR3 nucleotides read TGTGCCAGCTCACCACCAGGTGGTCAGGGTGGGAATGAGCAGTTCTTC. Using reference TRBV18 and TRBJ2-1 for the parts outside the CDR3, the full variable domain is NAGVMQNPRHLVRRRGQEARLRCSPMKGHSHVYWYRQLPEEGLKFMVYLQKENIIDESGMPKERFSAEFPKEGPSILRIQQVVRGDSAAYFCASSPPGGQGGNEQFFGPGTRLTVL.

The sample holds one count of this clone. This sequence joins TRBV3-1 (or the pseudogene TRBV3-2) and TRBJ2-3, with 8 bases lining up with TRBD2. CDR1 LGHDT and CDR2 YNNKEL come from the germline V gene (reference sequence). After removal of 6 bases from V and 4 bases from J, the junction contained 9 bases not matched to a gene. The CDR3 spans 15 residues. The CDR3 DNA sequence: TGTGCCAGCAGTATCAGTAGCGGGATCTCAGATACGCAGTATTTT. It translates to CASSISSGISDTQYF.

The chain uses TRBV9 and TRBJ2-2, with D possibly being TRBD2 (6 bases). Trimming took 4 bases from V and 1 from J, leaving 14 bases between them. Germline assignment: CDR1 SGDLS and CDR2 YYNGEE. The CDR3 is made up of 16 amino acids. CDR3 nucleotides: TGTGCCAGCAGCCCCCCCGGAGGGCAGAACACCGGGGAGCTGTTTTTT. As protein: CASSPPGGQNTGELFF.

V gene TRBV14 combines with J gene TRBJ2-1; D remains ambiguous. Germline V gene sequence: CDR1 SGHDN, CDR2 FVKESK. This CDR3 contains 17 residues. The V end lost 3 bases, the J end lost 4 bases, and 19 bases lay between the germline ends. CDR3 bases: TGTGCCAGCAGCCAGAGACGACTCACCCCACTTTACAATGAGCAGTTCTTC. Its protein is CASSQRRLTPLYNEQFF.

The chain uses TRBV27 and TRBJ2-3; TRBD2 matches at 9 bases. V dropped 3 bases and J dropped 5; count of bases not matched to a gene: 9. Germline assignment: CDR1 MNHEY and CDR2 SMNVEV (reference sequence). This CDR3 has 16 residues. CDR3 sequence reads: CASSLVGGGAGDTQYF. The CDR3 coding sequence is TGTGCCAGCAGTTTGGTGGGCGGGGGGGCCGGAGATACGCAGTATTTT.

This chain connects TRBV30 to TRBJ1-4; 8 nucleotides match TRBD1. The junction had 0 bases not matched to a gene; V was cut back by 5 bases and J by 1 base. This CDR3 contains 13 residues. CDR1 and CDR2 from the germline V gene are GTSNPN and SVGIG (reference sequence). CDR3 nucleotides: TGTGCCTGGGGACAGGGAACTAATGAAAAACTGTTTTTT. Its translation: CAWGQGTNEKLFF.

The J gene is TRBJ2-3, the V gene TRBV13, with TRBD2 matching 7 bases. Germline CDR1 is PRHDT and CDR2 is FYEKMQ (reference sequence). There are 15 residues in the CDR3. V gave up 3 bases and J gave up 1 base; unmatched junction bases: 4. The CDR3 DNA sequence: TGTGCCAGCAGCTTTGAACGGGGGGGCACAGATACGCAGTATTTT. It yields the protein CASSFERGGTDTQYF. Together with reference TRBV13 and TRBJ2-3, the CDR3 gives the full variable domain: AAGVIQSPRHLIKEKRETATLKCYPIPRHDTVYWYQQGPGQDPQFLISFYEKMQSDKGSIPDRFSAQQFSDYHSELNMSSLELGDSALYFCASSFERGGTDTQYFGPGTRLTVL.